The clone carrying this T cell receptor (beta chain) was detected many times. Its antigen is still unknown. The CDR3 extends over 17 amino acids. This specimen belongs to a study of CD8 T cells in ankylosing spondylitis. Notes on the study in general: Clones linked with disease were CD8+ and fairly uncommon in the peripheral blood.

TCRdb fed the 5' RACE reads into MiXCR, producing one record per CDR3 protein. The data hold roughly 130,000 distinct CDR3 sequences, with 7% observed a single time. This chain connects TRBV21-1 to TRBJ2-1; TRBD2 reflects the table's D call only, with no check against the DNA. TRBV21-1 represents a pseudogene. Input material: blood, either unsorted or a sorted T cell fraction (not recorded which). The receptor was isolated from a male donor with ankylosing spondylitis or in good health (not recorded which). The CDR3 coding sequence is TGTGCCAGCAGCAAATCTCAATGGGGGGAGGGTCTCAATGAGCAGTTCTTC. Residues: CASSKSQWGEGLNEQFF.